These 9 T cell receptor beta chains originate from one sample sequenced in a study of blood T cell repertoires in COVID-19. Method: immunoSEQ multiplex PCR; TCRdb's copy keeps in-frame clones and lacks some. The sample records approximately 200,000 clones, over 75% being singletons. Specimen: peripheral blood. The receptors were gathered from a man aged 60 to 75 with acute or convalescent COVID-19.

The CDR3, as DNA: TGTGCCAGCTCTGAACCGGGACAGGGAGACCACGAGCAGTACTTC. This gives the protein CASSEPGQGDHEQYF. The chain is built from TRBV6-5 and TRBJ2-7; TRBD1 agrees at 9 bases. V shed 8 bases, J shed 5 bases, and the junction held 13 bases outside the gene matches. Per the germline V gene, CDR1 is MNHEY and CDR2 is SVGAGI. The CDR3 totals 15 residues.

The genes are TRBV28 and TRBJ1-6, with 8 bases aligning to TRBD1. The CDR3 is made up of 16 amino acids. V was pared by 6 bases and J by 3 bases, with 7 bases of the junction left unmatched. Looked up from germline, CDR1 is MDHEN and CDR2 is SYDVKM. This CDR3 is CASRPDRGHYNSPLHF. The CDR3 DNA follows: TGTGCCAGCAGGCCAGACAGGGGACACTATAATTCACCCCTCCACTTT.

In this sample, this clone turned up once. The chain has TRBV5-6 and TRBJ2-7; 7 nucleotides align to TRBD2. V lost 7 bases to trimming and J lost 1 base; unmatched junction nucleotides: 8. Germline V lookup: CDR1 SGHDT, CDR2 YYEEEE. This CDR3 spans 14 amino acids. DNA of the CDR3: TGTGCCAGCGGGGAGGGAACCTGGTCCTACGAGCAGTACTTC. Translating gives CASGEGTWSYEQYF. Supplemented by reference TRBV5-6 and TRBJ2-7, the full variable domain reads DAGVTQSPTHLIKTRGQQVTLRCSPKSGHDTVSWYQQALGQGPQFIFQYYEEEERQRGNFPDRFSGHQFPNYSSELNVNALLLGDSALYLCASGEGTWSYEQYFGPGTRLTVT.

This clone came up once. The chain has TRBV28 and TRBJ2-7; possible D gene TRBD1, 6 bases. Germline-derived CDR1 and CDR2 are MDHEN and SYDVKM. The CDR3 loop spans 14 amino acids. The ends were cut back, 5 bases at V and 5 bases at J, with 16 bases in the middle. The chain's CDR3 is CASSPPNRVHEQYF. CDR3 DNA sequence: TGTGCCAGCAGTCCCCCTAACAGGGTCCACGAGCAGTACTTC.

This clone was counted a few times. The chain uses TRBV4-2 and TRBJ2-1; TRBD2 aligns across 8 bases. CDR3 length equals 17 residues. Germline CDR1 reads LGHNA; CDR2 reads YNFKEQ. Trimming removed 1 base from V and 2 bases from J; junction bases left unmatched: 7. DNA for the CDR3: TGTGCCAGCAGCCAAGGTTATCCTAGCGGGCCCTACAATGAGCAGTTCTTC. Amino acids: CASSQGYPSGPYNEQFF.

V usage is TRBV5-5 and J usage is TRBJ2-3, with TRBD1 matching 11 bases. The V and J ends lost 4 bases and 3 bases, in that order; junction bases with no gene match: 10. The CDR3 runs to 17 residues. The germline CDR1 and CDR2 sequences are SGHKS and YYEKEE (reference sequence). CDR3 amino acids: CASSQQNRDRGTDTQYF. In nucleotides, the CDR3 is TGTGCCAGCAGCCAACAAAATCGGGACAGGGGGACAGATACGCAGTATTTT.

The chain is built from TRBV6-5 and TRBJ1-3; unclear D gene. The CDR3 length is 14 residues. Trimming removed 0 bases from V and 7 bases from J, with 10 bases in between. Germline V gene data show CDR1 as MNHEY and CDR2 as SVGAGI. Here the CDR3 DNA reads TGTGCCAGCAGTTACTCCTCCGAGGGCAACACCATATATTTT. Its translation is CASSYSSEGNTIYF.

The V call is TRBV5-1, the J call TRBJ1-1; the D gene is possibly TRBD1 (5 bases). The germline gives CDR1 SGHRS, CDR2 YFSETQ. CDR3 length: 14 amino acids. V was shortened by 4 bases and J by 5 bases, with 15 bases between the two germline ends. The CDR3 loop reads CASSPRWGGTEAFF. The CDR3 bases are TGCGCCAGCAGCCCACGGTGGGGGGGAACTGAAGCTTTCTTT. The full variable domain, in which reference TRBV5-1 and TRBJ1-1 provide the parts outside the CDR3, is KAGVTQTPRYLIKTRGQQVTLSCSPISGHRSVSWYQQTPGQGLQFLFEYFSETQRNKGNFPGRFSGRQFSNSRSEMNVSTLELGDSALYLCASSPRWGGTEAFFGQGTRLTVV.

The chain is built from TRBV28 and TRBJ1-5, with TRBD1 matching 10 bases. With V trimmed by 7 bases and J by 2 bases, 5 bases remained unmatched. The CDR3 is made up of 15 amino acids. Germline V gene sequence: CDR1 MDHEN, CDR2 SYDVKM. CDR3 region: CASTGTGVGNQPQHF. The CDR3, as DNA: TGTGCCAGCACCGGGACAGGGGTCGGCAATCAGCCCCAGCATTTT.